This T cell receptor beta chain emerged from a study of cytomegalovirus exposure and HLA in healthy donors. Regarding the study as a whole: The authors enumerated 150 to 200 TCR beta chains as linked to cytomegalovirus. The records held CMV serostatus as the only immune exposure information. In vitro assays verified that three CMV-associated chains recognized CMV antigens specifically.

Amplification used 60 Vbeta primers and 13 Jbeta primers. Method: immunoSEQ multiplex PCR; TCRdb's copy keeps in-frame clones and lacks some. This table has fewer than 200,000 clones, roughly 80% appearing once. This clone was counted only a few times. Antigen: not known. Germline V gene lookup returns CDR1 SNHLY and CDR2 FYNNEI. Deletions cut 3 bases from V and 6 bases from J, with 14 bases between. The CDR3 totals 15 residues. The V gene is TRBV2, the J gene TRBJ1-4; no clear D. This TCR derives from a woman aged 45-65 years in good health and CMV-seronegative. Sequencing was performed on PBMCs. In nucleotides, the CDR3 is TGTGCCAGCAGTGATAATGGTCCCACTTATGAAAAACTGTTTTTT. Amino acid sequence: CASSDNGPTYEKLFF.